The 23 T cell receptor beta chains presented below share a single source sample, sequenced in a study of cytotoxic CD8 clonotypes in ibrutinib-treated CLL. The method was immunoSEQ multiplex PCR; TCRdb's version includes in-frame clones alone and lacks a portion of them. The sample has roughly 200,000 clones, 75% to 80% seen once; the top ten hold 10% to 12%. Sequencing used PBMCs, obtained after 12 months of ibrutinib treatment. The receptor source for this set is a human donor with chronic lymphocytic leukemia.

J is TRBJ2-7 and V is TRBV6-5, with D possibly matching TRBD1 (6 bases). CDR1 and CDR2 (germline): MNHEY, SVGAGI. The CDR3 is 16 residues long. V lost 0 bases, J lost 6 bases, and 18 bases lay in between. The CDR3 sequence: CASSYSVLQGPGEQYF. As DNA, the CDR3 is TGTGCCAGCAGTTACTCGGTGTTGCAGGGGCCAGGCGAGCAGTACTTC.

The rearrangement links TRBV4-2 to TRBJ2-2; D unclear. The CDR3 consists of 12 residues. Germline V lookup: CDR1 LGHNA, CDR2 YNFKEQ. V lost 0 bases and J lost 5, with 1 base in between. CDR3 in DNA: TGTGCCAGCAGCCAAGAGACCGGGGAGCTGTTTTTT. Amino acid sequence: CASSQETGELFF.

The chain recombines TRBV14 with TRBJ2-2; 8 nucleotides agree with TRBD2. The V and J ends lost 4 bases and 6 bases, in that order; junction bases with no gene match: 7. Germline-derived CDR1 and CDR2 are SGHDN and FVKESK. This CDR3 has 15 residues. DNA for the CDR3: TGTGCCAGCAGCCGATTTAGCGGGACTTCCGGGGAGCTGTTTTTT. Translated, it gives CASSRFSGTSGELFF.

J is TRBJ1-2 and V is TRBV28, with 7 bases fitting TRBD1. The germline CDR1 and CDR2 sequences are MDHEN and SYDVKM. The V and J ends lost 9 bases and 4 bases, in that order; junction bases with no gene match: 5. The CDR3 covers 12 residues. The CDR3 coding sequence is TGTGCCAGTGCCGGGACAGTCTATGGCTACACCTTC. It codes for CASAGTVYGYTF.

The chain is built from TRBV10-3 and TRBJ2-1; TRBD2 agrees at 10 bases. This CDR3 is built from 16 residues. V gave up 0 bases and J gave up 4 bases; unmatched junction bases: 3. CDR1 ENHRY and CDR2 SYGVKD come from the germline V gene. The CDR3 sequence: CAISESSGRGYNEQFF. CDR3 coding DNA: TGTGCCATCAGTGAGTCGAGCGGGAGGGGGTACAATGAGCAGTTCTTC.

The CDR3, as DNA: TGTGCCAGCAGTTACGCCAGCGCTGGAAACACCATATATTTT. It is translated as CASSYASAGNTIYF. The rearrangement links TRBV6-5 to TRBJ1-3; no definite D call. The CDR3 totals 14 residues. Trimming left V 2 bases short and J 2 bases short, with 7 bases between. The germline CDR1 and CDR2 sequences are MNHEY and SVGAGI.

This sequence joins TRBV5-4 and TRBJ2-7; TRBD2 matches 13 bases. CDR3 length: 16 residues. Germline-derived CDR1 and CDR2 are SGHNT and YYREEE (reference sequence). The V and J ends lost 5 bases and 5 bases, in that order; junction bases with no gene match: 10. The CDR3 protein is CASSSPGLAGSDEQYF. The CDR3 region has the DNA TGTGCCAGCAGTTCGCCGGGACTAGCGGGATCCGACGAGCAGTACTTC.

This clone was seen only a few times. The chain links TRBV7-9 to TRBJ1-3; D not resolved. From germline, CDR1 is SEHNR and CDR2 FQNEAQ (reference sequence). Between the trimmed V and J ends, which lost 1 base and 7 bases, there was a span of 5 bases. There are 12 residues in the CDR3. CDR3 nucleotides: TGTGCCAGCAGCTTAGAAGTGAACACCATATATTTT. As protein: CASSLEVNTIYF.

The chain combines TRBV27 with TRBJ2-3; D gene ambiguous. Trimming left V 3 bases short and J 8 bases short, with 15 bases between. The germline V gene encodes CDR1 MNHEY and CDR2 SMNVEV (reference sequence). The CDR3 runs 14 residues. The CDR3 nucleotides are TGTGCCAGCAGTTTCGTTTCCGCGTTGGGTACGCAGTATTTT. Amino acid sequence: CASSFVSALGTQYF.

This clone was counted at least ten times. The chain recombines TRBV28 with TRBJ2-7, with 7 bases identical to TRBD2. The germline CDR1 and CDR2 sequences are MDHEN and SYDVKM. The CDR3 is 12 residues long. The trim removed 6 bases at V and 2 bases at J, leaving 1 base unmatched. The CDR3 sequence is CASSGLAYEQYF. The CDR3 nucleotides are TGTGCCAGCAGCGGACTAGCCTACGAGCAGTACTTC.

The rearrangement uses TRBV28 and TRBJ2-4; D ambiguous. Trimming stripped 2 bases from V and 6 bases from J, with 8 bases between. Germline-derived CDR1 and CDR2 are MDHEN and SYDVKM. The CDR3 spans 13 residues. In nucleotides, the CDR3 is TGTGCCAGCAGTTTAGCTAAACTAAACATTCAGTACTTC. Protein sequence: CASSLAKLNIQYF.

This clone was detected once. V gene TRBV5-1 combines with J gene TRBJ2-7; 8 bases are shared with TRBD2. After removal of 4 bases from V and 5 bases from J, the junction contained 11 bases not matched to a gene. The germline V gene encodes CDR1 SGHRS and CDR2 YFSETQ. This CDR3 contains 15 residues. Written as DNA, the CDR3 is TGCGCCAGCAGCCTGGCGGGGGGATATCTGAACGAGCAGTACTTC. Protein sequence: CASSLAGGYLNEQYF.

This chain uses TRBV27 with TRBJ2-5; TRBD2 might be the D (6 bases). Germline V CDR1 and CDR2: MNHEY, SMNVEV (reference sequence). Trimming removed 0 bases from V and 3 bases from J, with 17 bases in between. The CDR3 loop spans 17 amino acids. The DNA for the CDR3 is TGTGCCAGCAGTTTATCGGTGGCGGGATGGAAAGAAGAGACCCAGTACTTC. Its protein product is CASSLSVAGWKEETQYF.

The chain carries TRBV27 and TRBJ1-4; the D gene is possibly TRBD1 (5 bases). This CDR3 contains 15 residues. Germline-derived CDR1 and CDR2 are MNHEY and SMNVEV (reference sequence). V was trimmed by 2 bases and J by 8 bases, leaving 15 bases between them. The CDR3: CASSLQGLDQEKLFF. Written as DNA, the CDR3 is TGTGCCAGCAGTTTACAGGGTTTGGACCAGGAAAAACTGTTTTTT. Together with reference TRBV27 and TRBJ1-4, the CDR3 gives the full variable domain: EAQVTQNPRYLITVTGKKLTVTCSQNMNHEYMSWYRQDPGLGLRQIYYSMNVEVTDKGDVPEGYKVSRKEKRNFPLILESPSPNQTSLYFCASSLQGLDQEKLFFGSGTQLSVL.

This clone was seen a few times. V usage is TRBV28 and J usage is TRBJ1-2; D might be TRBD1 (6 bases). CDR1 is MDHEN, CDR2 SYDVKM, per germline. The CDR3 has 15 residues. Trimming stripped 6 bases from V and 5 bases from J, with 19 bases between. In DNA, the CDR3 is TGTGCCAGCAGAAAGGGACACCTAAGGACATATGGCTACACCTTC. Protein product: CASRKGHLRTYGYTF.

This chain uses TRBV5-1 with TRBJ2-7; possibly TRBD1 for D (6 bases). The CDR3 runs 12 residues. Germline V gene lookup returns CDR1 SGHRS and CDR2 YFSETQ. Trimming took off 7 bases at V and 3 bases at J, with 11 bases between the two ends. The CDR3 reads CASGDTSYEQYF. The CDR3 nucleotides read TGCGCCAGCGGGGACACAAGCTACGAGCAGTACTTC.

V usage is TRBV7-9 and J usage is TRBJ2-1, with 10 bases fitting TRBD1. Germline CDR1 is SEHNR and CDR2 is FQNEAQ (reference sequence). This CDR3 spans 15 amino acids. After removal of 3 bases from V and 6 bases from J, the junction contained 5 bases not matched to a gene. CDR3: CASSFVTGGINEQFF. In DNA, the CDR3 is TGTGCCAGCAGCTTCGTGACAGGGGGCATCAATGAGCAGTTCTTC.

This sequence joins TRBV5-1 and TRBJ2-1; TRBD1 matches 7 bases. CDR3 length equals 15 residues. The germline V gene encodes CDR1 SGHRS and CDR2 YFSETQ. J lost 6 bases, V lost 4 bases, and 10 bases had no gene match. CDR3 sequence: CASSLLTGTANEQFF. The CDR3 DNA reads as TGCGCCAGCAGCCTACTGACCGGGACAGCCAATGAGCAGTTCTTC. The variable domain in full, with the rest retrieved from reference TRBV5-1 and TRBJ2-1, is KAGVTQTPRYLIKTRGQQVTLSCSPISGHRSVSWYQQTPGQGLQFLFEYFSETQRNKGNFPGRFSGRQFSNSRSEMNVSTLELGDSALYLCASSLLTGTANEQFFGPGTRLTVL.

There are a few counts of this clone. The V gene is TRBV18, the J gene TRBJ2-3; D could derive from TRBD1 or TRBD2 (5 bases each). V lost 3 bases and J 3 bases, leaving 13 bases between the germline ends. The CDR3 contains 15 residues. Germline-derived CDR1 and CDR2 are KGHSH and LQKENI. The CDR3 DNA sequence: TGTGCCAGCTCACCCGGGACGGCGAGAACAGATACGCAGTATTTT. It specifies CASSPGTARTDTQYF.

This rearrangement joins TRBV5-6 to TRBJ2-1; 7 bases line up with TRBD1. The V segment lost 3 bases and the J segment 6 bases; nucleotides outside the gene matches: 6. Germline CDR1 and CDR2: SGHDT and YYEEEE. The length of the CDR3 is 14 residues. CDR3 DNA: TGTGCCAGCAGCTCCCGACAGGGTCGCAATGAGCAGTTCTTC. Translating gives CASSSRQGRNEQFF.

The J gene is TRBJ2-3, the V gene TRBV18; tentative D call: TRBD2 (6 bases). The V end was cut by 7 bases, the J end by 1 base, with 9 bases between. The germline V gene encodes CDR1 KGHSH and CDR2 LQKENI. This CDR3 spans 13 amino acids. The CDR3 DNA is TGTGCCAGCTGGGCTAGCGGCACAGATACGCAGTATTTT. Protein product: CASWASGTDTQYF.

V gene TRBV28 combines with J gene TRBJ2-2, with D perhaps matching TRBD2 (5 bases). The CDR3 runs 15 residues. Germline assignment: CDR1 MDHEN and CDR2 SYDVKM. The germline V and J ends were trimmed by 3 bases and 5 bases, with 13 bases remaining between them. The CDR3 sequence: CASSLLGARTGELFF. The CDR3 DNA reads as TGTGCCAGCAGTTTGTTGGGAGCGAGAACCGGGGAGCTGTTTTTT.

The CDR3, as DNA: TGTGCCAGCAGTCCAGGACAGCGCACTGAAGCTTTCTTT. It translates to CASSPGQRTEAFF. The chain employs TRBV27 and TRBJ1-1, with D perhaps TRBD1 (6 bases). This CDR3 comprises 13 residues. Trimming took 5 bases from V and 4 from J, leaving 11 bases between them. CDR1 and CDR2 (germline): MNHEY, SMNVEV (reference sequence).